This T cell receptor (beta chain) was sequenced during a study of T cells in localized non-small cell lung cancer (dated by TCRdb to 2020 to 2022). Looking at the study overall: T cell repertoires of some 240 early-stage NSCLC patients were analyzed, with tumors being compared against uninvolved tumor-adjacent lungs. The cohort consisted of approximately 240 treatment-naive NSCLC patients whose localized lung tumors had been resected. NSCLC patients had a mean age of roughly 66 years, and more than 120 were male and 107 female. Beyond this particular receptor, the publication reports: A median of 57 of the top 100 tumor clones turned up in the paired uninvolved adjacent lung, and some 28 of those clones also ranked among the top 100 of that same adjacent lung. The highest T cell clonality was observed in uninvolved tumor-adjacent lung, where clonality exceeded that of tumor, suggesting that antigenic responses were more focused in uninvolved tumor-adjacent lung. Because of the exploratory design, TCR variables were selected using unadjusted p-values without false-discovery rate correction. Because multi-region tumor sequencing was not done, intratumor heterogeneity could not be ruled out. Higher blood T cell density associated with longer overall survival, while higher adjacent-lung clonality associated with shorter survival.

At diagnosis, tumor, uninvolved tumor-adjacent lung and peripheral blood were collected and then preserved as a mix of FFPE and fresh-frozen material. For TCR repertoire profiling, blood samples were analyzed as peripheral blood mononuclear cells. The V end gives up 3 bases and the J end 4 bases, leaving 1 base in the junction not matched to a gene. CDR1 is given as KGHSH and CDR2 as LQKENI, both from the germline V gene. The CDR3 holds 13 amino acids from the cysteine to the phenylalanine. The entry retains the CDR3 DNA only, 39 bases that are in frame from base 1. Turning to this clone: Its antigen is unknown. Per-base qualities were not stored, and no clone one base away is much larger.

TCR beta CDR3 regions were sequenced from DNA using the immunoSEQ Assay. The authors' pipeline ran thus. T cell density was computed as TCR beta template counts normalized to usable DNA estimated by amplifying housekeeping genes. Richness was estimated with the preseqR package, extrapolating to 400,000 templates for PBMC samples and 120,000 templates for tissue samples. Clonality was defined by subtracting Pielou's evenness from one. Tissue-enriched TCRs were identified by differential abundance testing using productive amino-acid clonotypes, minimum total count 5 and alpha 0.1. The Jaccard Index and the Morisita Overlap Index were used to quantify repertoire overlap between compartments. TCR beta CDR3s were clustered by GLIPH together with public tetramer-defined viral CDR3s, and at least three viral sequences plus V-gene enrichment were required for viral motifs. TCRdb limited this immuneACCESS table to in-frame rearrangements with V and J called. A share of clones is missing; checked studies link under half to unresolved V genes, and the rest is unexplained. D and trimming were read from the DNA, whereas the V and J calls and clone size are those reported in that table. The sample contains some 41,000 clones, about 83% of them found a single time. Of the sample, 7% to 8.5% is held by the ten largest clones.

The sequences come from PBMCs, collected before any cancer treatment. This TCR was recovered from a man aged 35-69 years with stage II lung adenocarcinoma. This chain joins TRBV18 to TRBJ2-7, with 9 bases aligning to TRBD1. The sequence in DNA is TGTGCCAGCTCACCTGGGACAGGGTACGAGCAGTACTTC. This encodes CASSPGTGYEQYF.